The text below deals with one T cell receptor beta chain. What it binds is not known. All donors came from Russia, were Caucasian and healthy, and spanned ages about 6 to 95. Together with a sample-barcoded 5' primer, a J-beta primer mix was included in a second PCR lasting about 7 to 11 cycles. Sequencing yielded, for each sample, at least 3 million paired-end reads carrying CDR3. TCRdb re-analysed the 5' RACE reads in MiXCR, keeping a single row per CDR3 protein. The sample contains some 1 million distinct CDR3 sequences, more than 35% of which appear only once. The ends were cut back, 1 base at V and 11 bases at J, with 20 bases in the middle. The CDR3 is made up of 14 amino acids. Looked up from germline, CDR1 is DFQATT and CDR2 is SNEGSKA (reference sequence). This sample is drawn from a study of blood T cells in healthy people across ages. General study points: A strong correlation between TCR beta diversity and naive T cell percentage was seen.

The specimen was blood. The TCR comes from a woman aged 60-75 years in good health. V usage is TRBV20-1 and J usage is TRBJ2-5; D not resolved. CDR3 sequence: CSARVAKVYNEQYF. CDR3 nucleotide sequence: TGCAGTGCTAGAGTGGCGAAAGTCTACAATGAGCAGTACTTC.